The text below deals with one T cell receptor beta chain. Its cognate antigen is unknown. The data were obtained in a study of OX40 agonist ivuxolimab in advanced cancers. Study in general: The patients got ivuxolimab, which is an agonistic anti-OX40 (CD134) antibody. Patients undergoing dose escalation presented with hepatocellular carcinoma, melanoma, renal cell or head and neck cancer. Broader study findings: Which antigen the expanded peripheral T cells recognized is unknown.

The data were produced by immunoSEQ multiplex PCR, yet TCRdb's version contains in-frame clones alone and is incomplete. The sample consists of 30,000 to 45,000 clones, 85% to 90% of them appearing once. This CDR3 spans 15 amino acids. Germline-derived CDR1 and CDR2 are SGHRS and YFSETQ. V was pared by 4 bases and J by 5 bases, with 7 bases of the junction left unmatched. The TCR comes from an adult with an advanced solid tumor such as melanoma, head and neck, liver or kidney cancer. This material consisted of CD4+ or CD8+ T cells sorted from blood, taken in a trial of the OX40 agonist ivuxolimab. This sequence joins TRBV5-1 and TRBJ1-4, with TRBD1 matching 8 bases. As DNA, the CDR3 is TGCGCCAGCAGCACCGGGACAGGCTTGAATGAAAAACTGTTTTTT. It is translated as CASSTGTGLNEKLFF.